This T cell receptor beta chain was sequenced for a study of beta chain features in type 1 diabetes. Findings and caveats of the study: TCRB CDR3s from Type 1 diabetes patients were moderately but significantly shorter in all four CD4+ subsets.

With regard to this clone: Its antigen is undetermined.

Trimming took 5 bases from V and 4 from J; bases not matched to a gene: 8. The CDR3 extends over 15 amino acids. Germline CDR1 MNHEY, CDR2 SVGAGI. Reverse transcribing all isolated RNA meant expressed TCRB transcripts were sequenced. Method: immunoSEQ multiplex PCR; TCRdb's copy keeps in-frame clones and lacks some. The data show roughly 340,000 clones, roughly 13% seen once. The sample comprised naive CD4+ T cells from blood. The receptor was isolated from a young woman with type 1 diabetes. The chain couples TRBV6-5 to TRBJ2-5; the match to TRBD1 covers 9 bases. CDR3 coding DNA: TGTGCCAGCAGTAGATCCGGGACAGGGACAGAGACCCAGTACTTC. Its protein is CASSRSGTGTETQYF.